Listed below are T cell receptor beta chains from one sample, sequenced in a study of blood T cell repertoires in COVID-19. The assay was immunoSEQ multiplex PCR, and TCRdb's table has in-frame clones only and misses some. The table has approximately 300,000 clones, less than 85% seen once. The sequenced material came from PBMCs or T cells enriched from blood (not recorded which). The receptor set was obtained from a woman aged 30 to 39 who had been exposed to COVID-19. Each CDR3 is given with its conserved first and last residue. D genes are given only for firm matches. Clone size, where shown, is once, few, many, or a class for clones that have expanded.

clone_size j_call d_call v_call cdr3_aa cdr3_nt
NA TRBJ1-2 NA TRBV7-3 CASSNNPTGLYGYTF TGTGCCAGCAGCAACAACCCTACAGGGCTCTATGGCTACACCTTC
NA TRBJ2-7 NA TRBV12-3/TRBV12-4 CASSFRSYEQYF TGTGCCAGCAGTTTCCGGTCGTACGAGCAGTACTTC
NA TRBJ1-1 NA TRBV2 CASRSGVTEAFF TGTGCCAGCAGATCCGGGGTTACTGAAGCTTTCTTT
NA TRBJ2-1 TRBD2 TRBV6-1 CASSEVAGGWLNEQFF TGTGCCAGCAGTGAAGTGGCGGGAGGGTGGTTAAATGAGCAGTTCTTC
NA TRBJ1-3 TRBD1 TRBV30 CAWSQGAVGNTIYF TGTGCCTGGAGTCAGGGGGCAGTCGGAAACACCATATATTTT
NA TRBJ1-6 NA TRBV28 CAIRDYNSPLHF TGTGCCATCCGGGACTACAATTCACCCCTCCACTTT
NA TRBJ2-2 NA TRBV3-1/TRBV3-2 CASSQAGSGTGELFF TGTGCCAGCAGCCAAGCAGGGTCTGGCACCGGGGAGCTGTTTTTT
NA TRBJ1-1 NA TRBV27 CASSLSWGGYTEAFF TGTGCCAGCAGTTTATCTTGGGGAGGGTACACTGAAGCTTTCTTT
NA TRBJ2-1 NA TRBV19 CASSIGGLYNEQFF TGTGCCAGTAGTATTGGGGGACTCTACAATGAGCAGTTCTTC
NA TRBJ1-2 NA TRBV7-8 CASSLVETAYLNYGYTF TGTGCCAGCAGCTTAGTAGAGACAGCCTACCTTAACTATGGCTACACCTTC
NA TRBJ1-1 TRBD1 TRBV7-9 CASSLDRGADTEAFF TGTGCCAGCAGCTTAGACAGGGGGGCGGACACTGAAGCTTTCTTT
NA TRBJ1-1 NA TRBV5-6 CASSLFRTQGNTEAFF TGTGCCAGCAGCTTATTCCGTACCCAGGGGAACACTGAAGCTTTCTTT
NA TRBJ1-1 TRBD1 TRBV5-1 CASSLDGQGEAFF TGCGCCAGCAGCTTAGACGGACAGGGTGAGGCTTTCTTT
NA TRBJ1-4 NA TRBV11-2 CASSLELWGRGTNEKLFF TGTGCCAGCAGCTTAGAGCTATGGGGGCGCGGAACTAATGAAAAACTGTTTTTT
once TRBJ2-7 TRBD1 TRBV6-5 CASSYGQGNYEQYF TGTGCCAGCAGTTACGGACAGGGTAACTACGAGCAGTACTTC
NA TRBJ1-3 NA TRBV19 CASSMWRDSGNTIYF TGTGCCAGTAGTATGTGGCGGGACTCTGGAAACACCATATATTTT
NA TRBJ2-5 NA TRBV5-1 CASSAAAHQGETQYF TGCGCCAGCAGCGCCGCGGCCCATCAGGGAGAGACCCAGTACTTC
once TRBJ1-4 TRBD1 TRBV5-1 CASTGTANEKLFF TGCGCCAGCACTGGGACAGCGAATGAAAAACTGTTTTTT
NA TRBJ1-6 NA TRBV6-5 CASLHTRDSPLHF TGTGCCAGCCTTCACACTAGGGATTCACCCCTCCACTTT
NA TRBJ2-2 TRBD2 TRBV29-1 CSGVAGVSNTGELFF TGCAGCGGGGTAGCGGGAGTTAGTAACACCGGGGAGCTGTTTTTT
NA TRBJ2-7 TRBD2 TRBV5-1 CASSQRLAGEQYF TGCGCCAGCAGCCAAAGACTAGCGGGTGAACAGTACTTC
NA TRBJ1-4 NA TRBV30 CAWSFTGNEKLFF TGTGCCTGGAGTTTCACAGGGAATGAAAAACTGTTTTTT
NA TRBJ2-7 TRBD2 TRBV6-1 CASSVAGGFSYEQYF TGTGCCAGCAGTGTAGCGGGAGGTTTCTCCTACGAGCAGTACTTC
NA TRBJ2-1 NA TRBV11-3 CASSLRQGGTSGRNNEQFF TGTGCCAGCAGCTTACGACAGGGGGGAACTAGCGGGCGTAACAATGAGCAGTTCTTC
NA TRBJ1-2 TRBD1 TRBV5-1 CASSVAGQGFWYGYTF TGCGCCAGCAGCGTAGCGGGACAGGGCTTTTGGTATGGCTACACCTTC
NA TRBJ2-1 TRBD2 TRBV19 CASSLSGLAGINEQFF TGTGCCAGTAGTCTCTCGGGACTAGCGGGAATCAATGAGCAGTTCTTC
NA TRBJ2-7 TRBD2 TRBV25-1 CASSSSGVILGYEQYF TGTGCCAGCAGTTCTAGCGGGGTTATCTTAGGGTACGAGCAGTACTTC
NA TRBJ2-2 TRBD1 TRBV28 CASRGQGNTGELFF TGTGCCAGCCGAGGACAGGGGAACACCGGGGAGCTGTTTTTT
NA TRBJ2-1 NA TRBV3-1/TRBV3-2 CASSQEVRIIVGEENNEQFF TGTGCCAGCAGCCAAGAGGTTCGGATTATTGTGGGGGAGGAAAACAATGAGCAGTTCTTC
NA TRBJ2-1 NA TRBV28 CASSFTTGRYNEQFF TGTGCCAGCAGTTTTACCACAGGCCGCTACAATGAGCAGTTCTTC
NA TRBJ1-1 NA TRBV28 CASRTRRGAEAFF TGTGCCAGCAGAACCCGCAGGGGCGCTGAAGCTTTCTTT
NA TRBJ1-1 NA TRBV6-5 CASSPLRGYGTEAFF TGTGCCAGCAGTCCCCTTCGAGGTTACGGCACTGAAGCTTTCTTT
NA TRBJ1-2 TRBD1 TRBV4-1 CASSRPGTANGYTF TGCGCCAGCAGCCGACCCGGGACAGCCAATGGCTACACCTTC